What follows are 11 T cell receptor beta chains derived from one specimen sequenced in a study of cytotoxic CD8 clonotypes in ibrutinib-treated CLL. Only in-frame clones appear in the TCRdb table, and some are missing; sequencing was by immunoSEQ multiplex PCR. Among hundreds of thousands of clones, around 70% were seen once, and the ten largest hold less than 20%. This specimen was PBMCs, taken after 24 months of ibrutinib treatment. These receptors all stem from a human donor with chronic lymphocytic leukemia.

The rearrangement uses TRBV28 and TRBJ2-7; 8 nucleotides align to TRBD1. V shed 5 bases and J 3 bases; nucleotides not matched to a gene: 9. The CDR3 loop spans 15 amino acids. Germline loops: CDR1 MDHEN, CDR2 SYDVKM. CDR3 nucleotides: TGTGCCAGCAGTGCCCCCGGGACAGGACTCTACGAGCAGTACTTC. Encoded protein: CASSAPGTGLYEQYF.

The chain is built from TRBV18 and TRBJ2-5; D uncertain. This CDR3 contains 15 residues. Germline V gene lookup returns CDR1 KGHSH and CDR2 LQKENI. Trimming took 0 bases from V and 5 from J, leaving 13 bases between them. The CDR3 coding sequence is TGTGCCAGCTCACCACCTTCGCTTTTGGGCGAGACCCAGTACTTC. The encoded protein is CASSPPSLLGETQYF.

This chain's CDR3 is CASSHQTKGYEQYF. CDR3 coding DNA: TGTGCCAGCAGCCACCAGACGAAAGGCTACGAGCAGTACTTC. This sequence joins TRBV11-1 and TRBJ2-7; no clear D gene. There are 14 residues in the CDR3. Trimming took 5 bases from V and 3 from J, leaving 14 bases between them. The germline CDR1 and CDR2 sequences are SGHAT and FQDESV (reference sequence). The full variable domain, completed using reference TRBV11-1 and TRBJ2-7, is EAEVAQSPRYKITEKSQAVAFWCDPISGHATLYWYRQILGQGPELLVQFQDESVVDDSQLPKDRFSAERLKGVDSTLKIQPAELGDSAMYLCASSHQTKGYEQYFGPGTRLTVT.

This chain links TRBV6-5 with TRBJ2-7; no clear D. Germline V CDR1 and CDR2: MNHEY, SVGAGI. The CDR3 is 13 residues long. Trimming pared 2 bases from V and 3 bases from J, leaving 8 bases between. The CDR3 protein is CASSYQQHYEQYF. The CDR3 nucleotides are TGTGCCAGCAGTTACCAGCAGCACTACGAGCAGTACTTC.

The chain employs TRBV15 and TRBJ2-7, with 8 bases identical to TRBD2. The CDR3 totals 14 residues. V trimming: 3 bases; J trimming: 3 bases; junction bases outside the gene matches: 4. Germline CDR1 reads LNHNV; CDR2 reads YYDKDF (reference sequence). CDR3 sequence: CATSSTSGGYEQYF. The CDR3 nucleotides are TGTGCCACCAGCAGCACTAGCGGTGGCTACGAGCAGTACTTC. Full variable domain (missing parts from reference TRBV15 and TRBJ2-7): DAMVIQNPRYQVTQFGKPVTLSCSQTLNHNVMYWYQQKSSQAPKLLFHYYDKDFNNEADTPDNFQSRRPNTSFCFLDIRSPGLGDTAMYLCATSSTSGGYEQYFGPGTRLTVT.

The genes are TRBV28 and TRBJ2-7; 8 bases align to TRBD1. Germline assignment: CDR1 MDHEN and CDR2 SYDVKM. The CDR3 runs to 15 residues. The junction had 8 bases not matched to a gene; V was cut back by 4 bases and J by 3 bases. The CDR3 bases are TGTGCCAGCAGTTATGGCGGGACAGGACTCTACGAGCAGTACTTC. Protein sequence: CASSYGGTGLYEQYF.

This chain links TRBV7-9 with TRBJ2-7, with D uncertain. CDR1 and CDR2 (germline): SEHNR, FQNEAQ (reference sequence). Trimming pared 5 bases from V and 1 base from J, leaving 6 bases between. This CDR3 is 12 amino acids long. The DNA of the CDR3 is TGTGCCAGCAGCCCACTTTCCTACGAGCAGTACTTC. Protein: CASSPLSYEQYF.

This chain links TRBV6-5 with TRBJ2-5; D might be TRBD2 (5 bases). Between the trimmed V and J ends, which lost 2 bases and 5 bases, there was a span of 9 bases. This CDR3 spans 13 amino acids. The germline V gene has CDR1 MNHEY and CDR2 SVGAGI. The CDR3 loop is CASSYGPGETQYF. The CDR3 bases are TGTGCCAGCAGTTACGGTCCGGGGGAGACCCAGTACTTC.

This clone was detected a few times. The chain carries TRBV28 and TRBJ2-7, with 7 bases matching TRBD2. CDR1 MDHEN and CDR2 SYDVKM come from the germline V gene. After removal of 6 bases from V and 4 bases from J, the junction contained 9 bases not matched to a gene. The CDR3 loop spans 14 amino acids. For the CDR3, the DNA is TGTGCCAGCAGCCGTCCTAGCGGTAGGTACGAGCAGTACTTC. It is translated as CASSRPSGRYEQYF.

This chain connects TRBV6-5 to TRBJ2-3, with D unclear. Germline CDR1 and CDR2: MNHEY and SVGAGI. V lost 9 bases to trimming and J lost 4 bases, with 8 bases between them. This CDR3 is built from 11 residues. This CDR3 is CASGVADTQYF. The DNA of the CDR3 is TGTGCCAGTGGGGTGGCAGATACGCAGTATTTT.

This chain connects TRBV6-6 to TRBJ1-4; D gene ambiguous. This CDR3 is 15 amino acids long. V lost 4 bases, J lost 5 bases, and 14 bases lay in between. Germline V gene sequence: CDR1 MNHNY, CDR2 SVGAGI (reference sequence). The CDR3 reads CASSFPGAGNEKLFF. The CDR3 nucleotides read TGTGCCAGCAGTTTTCCCGGAGCAGGAAATGAAAAACTGTTTTTT.